These 22 T cell receptor beta chains originate from one sample sequenced in a study of PD-L1 blockade in urothelial cancer. Libraries were prepared by immunoSEQ multiplex PCR; TCRdb keeps only in-frame clonotypes and omits some of them. This table holds approximately 100,000 clones, about 85% found once. Material: PBMCs, obtained around atezolizumab (anti-PD-L1) treatment. These receptors were taken from a man aged 50 or older with urothelial cancer.

The chain couples TRBV4-2 to TRBJ2-1, with 11 bases lining up with TRBD1. The germline V gene has CDR1 LGHNA and CDR2 YNFKEQ. This CDR3 region has 15 residues. V was clipped by 1 base and J by 5 bases; unmatched bases: 1. The CDR3 nucleotides read TGTGCCAGCAGCCAAGCGGACAGGGGGCACAATGAGCAGTTCTTC. Protein: CASSQADRGHNEQFF.

This clone occurred once. The rearrangement uses TRBV4-1 and TRBJ2-1, with D unresolved. This CDR3 contains 16 residues. Germline assignment: CDR1 MGHRA and CDR2 YSYEKL. Trimming shortened V by 3 bases and J by 5 bases, and 17 bases separated the two germline ends. The CDR3 bases are TGCGCCAGCAGCCACCTAGTGACTCGGCTCGACAATGAGCAGTTCTTC. It yields the protein CASSHLVTRLDNEQFF.

In the case of this clone: Distinct nucleotide sequences in the sample also encode this CDR3. The chain couples TRBV5-1 to TRBJ2-7; D gene ambiguous. Germline CDR1 is SGHRS and CDR2 is YFSETQ. The CDR3 runs 13 residues. Trimming took 2 bases from V and 1 from J, leaving 7 bases between them. In nucleotides, the CDR3 is TGCGCCAGCAGCTTCACATCTTCCTACGAGCAGTACTTC. Amino acids: CASSFTSSYEQYF. The variable domain in full, completed from reference TRBV5-1 and TRBJ2-7, reads KAGVTQTPRYLIKTRGQQVTLSCSPISGHRSVSWYQQTPGQGLQFLFEYFSETQRNKGNFPGRFSGRQFSNSRSEMNVSTLELGDSALYLCASSFTSSYEQYFGPGTRLTVT.

The chain is built from TRBV2 and TRBJ2-7, with TRBD1 matching 7 bases. The J segment lost 7 bases and the V segment lost 4 bases, leaving 10 bases of the junction unmatched. This CDR3 is 14 amino acids long. Germline values: CDR1 SNHLY, CDR2 FYNNEI. For the CDR3, the DNA is TGTGCCAGCAGTGTAAAGCGACAGGGTGGAGAGCAGTACTTC. Its translation is CASSVKRQGGEQYF.

The chain couples TRBV9 to TRBJ2-3, with 12 bases matching TRBD1. With 4 bases clipped from V and 0 bases from J, the junction kept 12 bases outside the gene matches. This CDR3 is built from 19 residues. CDR1 SGDLS and CDR2 YYNGEE come from the germline V gene. CDR3 sequence reads: CASSPGTGGGALSTDTQYF. Here the CDR3 DNA reads TGTGCCAGCAGCCCCGGGACAGGGGGCGGTGCCCTCAGCACAGATACGCAGTATTTT.

CDR3 sequence (DNA): TGCGCCAGCAGCCCCAGGACTAGCGGGATGATTCCCGAAGAGACCCAGTACTTC. Its translation is CASSPRTSGMIPEETQYF. The genes are TRBV5-1 and TRBJ2-5; TRBD2 aligns across 12 bases. The CDR3 runs to 18 residues. After removal of 4 bases from V and 3 bases from J, the junction contained 13 bases not matched to a gene. Germline V gene sequence: CDR1 SGHRS, CDR2 YFSETQ.

In this sample, this clone turned up a few times. The rearrangement joins TRBV2 to TRBJ2-1, with D tentatively TRBD2 (5 bases). This CDR3 region has 15 residues. The germline V gene encodes CDR1 SNHLY and CDR2 FYNNEI. V was cut by 1 base and J by 2 bases, with 9 bases left in between. CDR3 DNA sequence: TGTGCCAGCAGTGAAGAGAGCGGACCCTACAATGAGCAGTTCTTC. Protein product: CASSEESGPYNEQFF.

This chain connects TRBV23-1 to TRBJ2-1; TRBD2 is a possible D gene (5 bases). TRBV23-1 is known as an ORF, though its function is uncertain. V was cut by 6 bases and J by 1 base, with 13 bases left in between. This CDR3 is 15 amino acids long. The CDR3 DNA is TGCGCCAGCAGCCATCTCCCGGGGTCCTACAATGAGCAGTTCTTC. This encodes CASSHLPGSYNEQFF.

V is TRBV19 and J is TRBJ2-4; possibly TRBD2 for D (5 bases). The length of the CDR3 is 14 residues. Germline V gene sequence: CDR1 LNHDA, CDR2 SQIVND (reference sequence). Trimming removed 2 bases at V and 7 bases at J, with 12 bases between. For the CDR3, the DNA is TGTGCCAGTAGTATAACGGGGTTCAGGAACATTCAGTACTTC. Translating gives CASSITGFRNIQYF.

The chain recombines TRBV30 with TRBJ2-3; 9 bases agree with TRBD1. Germline loops: CDR1 GTSNPN, CDR2 SVGIG (reference sequence). The V and J ends lost 3 bases and 3 bases, in that order; junction bases with no gene match: 4. The CDR3 has 14 residues. The CDR3 nucleotides are TGTGCCTGGAGCCCCGGGACAGGGACAGATACGCAGTATTTT. The encoded protein is CAWSPGTGTDTQYF.

The chain uses TRBV5-1 and TRBJ2-7, with 7 bases lining up with TRBD1. The J segment lost 2 bases and the V segment lost 2 bases, leaving 7 bases of the junction unmatched. This CDR3 comprises 15 residues. The germline CDR1 and CDR2 sequences are SGHRS and YFSETQ. The CDR3 DNA follows: TGCGCCAGCAGCTTTCAGACAGGGTTAACCTACGAGCAGTACTTC. Amino acid sequence: CASSFQTGLTYEQYF. Based on the CDR3 plus reference TRBV5-1 and TRBJ2-7, the full variable domain is KAGVTQTPRYLIKTRGQQVTLSCSPISGHRSVSWYQQTPGQGLQFLFEYFSETQRNKGNFPGRFSGRQFSNSRSEMNVSTLELGDSALYLCASSFQTGLTYEQYFGPGTRLTVT.

V and J are TRBV11-1 and TRBJ1-1; D gene uncertain. The CDR3 has 13 amino acids. V gave up 2 bases and J gave up 5 bases, with 9 bases separating them. CDR1 SGHAT and CDR2 FQDESV come from the germline V gene (reference sequence). The CDR3 sequence: CASSLYQATEAFF. The CDR3 bases are TGTGCCAGCAGCTTATACCAGGCTACTGAAGCTTTCTTT. Based on the CDR3 plus reference TRBV11-1 and TRBJ1-1, the full variable domain is EAEVAQSPRYKITEKSQAVAFWCDPISGHATLYWYRQILGQGPELLVQFQDESVVDDSQLPKDRFSAERLKGVDSTLKIQPAELGDSAMYLCASSLYQATEAFFGQGTRLTVV.

The chain recombines TRBV19 with TRBJ2-1; 7 bases are shared with TRBD2. Unmatched junction bases numbered 15, after V lost 6 bases and J lost 10 bases. The germline gives CDR1 LNHDA, CDR2 SQIVND (reference sequence). CDR3 length equals 15 residues. The CDR3, as DNA: TGTGCCAGTAGAAGGAGTAGCGGGTCCCGGGGGGAGCAGTTCTTC. This gives the protein CASRRSSGSRGEQFF.

The chain combines TRBV19 with TRBJ2-1; 9 bases fit TRBD2. The CDR3 runs 15 residues. J was trimmed by 3 bases and V by 4 bases; bases with no gene match: 4. CDR1 is LNHDA, CDR2 SQIVND, per germline (reference sequence). CDR3 sequence (DNA): TGTGCCAGTAGTACGGGACTAGCCAGCTACAATGAGCAGTTCTTC. This gives the protein CASSTGLASYNEQFF. Full variable domain (rest looked up from reference TRBV19 and TRBJ2-1): DGGITQSPKYLFRKEGQNVTLSCEQNLNHDAMYWYRQDPGQGLRLIYYSQIVNDFQKGDIAEGYSVSREKKESFPLTVTSAQKNPTAFYLCASSTGLASYNEQFFGPGTRLTVL.

The V gene is TRBV7-9, the J gene TRBJ1-1; no definite D call. Trimming left V 4 bases short and J 0 bases short, with 6 bases between. The CDR3 extends over 13 amino acids. From germline, CDR1 is SEHNR and CDR2 FQNEAQ (reference sequence). CDR3: CASSYEVNTEAFF. For the CDR3, the DNA is TGTGCCAGCAGCTATGAGGTGAACACTGAAGCTTTCTTT.

This chain connects TRBV5-5 to TRBJ2-1; possible D gene TRBD2, 6 bases. This CDR3 is built from 14 residues. V gave up 3 bases and J gave up 9 bases, with 16 bases separating them. The germline gives CDR1 SGHKS, CDR2 YYEKEE (reference sequence). The CDR3: CASSWGDVAGEQFF. CDR3 nucleotide sequence: TGTGCCAGCAGCTGGGGGGACGTGGCGGGTGAGCAGTTCTTC.

This clone was recorded once. CDR3 protein: CASSPGQGLGETQYF. In nucleotides, the CDR3 is TGTGCCAGCAGCCCCGGACAGGGTCTCGGTGAGACCCAGTACTTC. The rearrangement links TRBV5-8 to TRBJ2-5; the match to TRBD1 covers 8 bases. CDR3 length: 15 residues. With 4 bases clipped from V and 5 bases from J, the junction kept 10 bases outside the gene matches. Germline CDR1 SGHTS, CDR2 YDEGEE.

The rearrangement links TRBV5-1 to TRBJ2-2, with a tentative D call TRBD2 (5 bases). The V and J ends lost 5 bases and 0 bases respectively, with 11 bases between them. Germline V CDR1 and CDR2: SGHRS, YFSETQ. The length of the CDR3 is 15 residues. CDR3 protein: CASRRAHANTGELFF. The CDR3 bases are TGCGCCAGCAGGCGGGCACACGCGAACACCGGGGAGCTGTTTTTT.

The gene calls are TRBV28 and TRBJ2-7; D gene unclear. CDR3 length: 12 amino acids. Germline loops: CDR1 MDHEN, CDR2 SYDVKM. V was shortened by 3 bases and J by 5 bases, with 8 bases between the two germline ends. This chain's CDR3 is CASSLSVNEQYF. The CDR3 region has the DNA TGTGCCAGCAGTTTGTCGGTAAACGAGCAGTACTTC.

V gene TRBV30 combines with J gene TRBJ2-3; D is ambiguous. The CDR3 contains 12 residues. The ends were cut back, 5 bases at V and 6 bases at J, with 12 bases in the middle. CDR1 is GTSNPN and CDR2 is SVGIG in the germline V gene (reference sequence). The CDR3 protein is CAWVPHWDTQYF. CDR3 bases: TGTGCCTGGGTGCCCCACTGGGATACGCAGTATTTT.

The chain joins TRBV6-5 to TRBJ1-5; D is perhaps TRBD1 (5 bases). The germline V and J ends were trimmed by 6 bases and 0 bases, with 9 bases remaining between them. The germline V gene has CDR1 MNHEY and CDR2 SVGAGI. The CDR3 runs to 14 residues. In DNA form, the CDR3 reads TGTGCCAGCAGAGGGGCGGCTAGCAATCAGCCCCAGCATTTT. Protein sequence: CASRGAASNQPQHF.

The V and J genes are TRBV7-9 and TRBJ2-5; 14 positions agree with TRBD2. The CDR3 sequence is 16 residues long. Germline V gene sequence: CDR1 SEHNR, CDR2 FQNEAQ (reference sequence). V was clipped by 6 bases and J by 5 bases; unmatched bases: 8. CDR3 loop: CASRSGTSGSAETQYF. The CDR3, as DNA: TGTGCCAGCAGATCTGGGACTAGCGGGAGCGCGGAGACCCAGTACTTC. The complete variable domain, with remaining parts taken from reference TRBV7-9 and TRBJ2-5, reads DTGVSQNPRHKITKRGQNVTFRCDPISEHNRLYWYRQTLGQGPEFLTYFQNEAQLEKSRLLSDRFSAERPKGSFSTLEIQRTEQGDSAMYLCASRSGTSGSAETQYFGPGTRLLVL.